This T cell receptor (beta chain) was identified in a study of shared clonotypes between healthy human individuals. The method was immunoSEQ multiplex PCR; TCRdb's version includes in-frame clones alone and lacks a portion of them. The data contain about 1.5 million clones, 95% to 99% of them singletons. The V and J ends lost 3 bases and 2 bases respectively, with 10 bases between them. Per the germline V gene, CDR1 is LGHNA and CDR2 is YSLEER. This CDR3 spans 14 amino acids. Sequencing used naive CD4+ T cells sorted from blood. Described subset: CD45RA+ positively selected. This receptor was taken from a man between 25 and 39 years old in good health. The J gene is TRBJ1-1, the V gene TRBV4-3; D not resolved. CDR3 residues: CASSQYDTNTEAFF. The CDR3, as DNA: TGCGCCAGCAGCCAGTACGACACCAACACTGAAGCTTTCTTT.